This TCR beta chain appears in the sequencing data of a study of cytomegalovirus exposure and HLA in healthy donors (dated 2017 in TCRdb). With regard to the full study: An earlier analysis of several hundred of the donors reported about 250 Gb of sequence data and some 100 million unique TCR beta sequences from about 200 million T cells. Typing coverage differed by locus: A, B, C, DRB1 and DQB1 were typed in roughly 620-640 donors, DQA1 in about 510, DPA1 in nearly 610, and DPB1 in 400 to 490. To decide whether each TCR beta V gene segment behaved as functional or pseudogenic, an earlier analysis of approximately 620 of the donors relied on high-throughput TCR beta sequencing. Roughly 300 gigabases of sequencing data and approximately 84 million unique TCR sequences were included in an early release covering 500 to 750 HLA-typed donors. Besides the first cohort of 500 to 700 subjects, a separate validation cohort made up of roughly 130 different subjects was used. Among the 398 genotyped donors, about 83% belonged to the genetic ancestry cluster associated with self-reported Caucasian donors. Rather than drawing on any new phenotypic data, the later analysis identified candidate immune exposures from TCR beta sequences and the way those sequences occurred across donors. The study combined high-throughput TCR immunosequencing, statistical association of individual TCRs with disease status, and machine learning to predict cytomegalovirus infection status. Roughly five DR-DQ haplotypes were handled as single units for association and clustering, since linkage in the cohort was strong. The T cell repertoires of roughly 660 subjects were profiled by immunosequencing and related to cytomegalovirus serostatus. A later genetic analysis used genome-wide SNP genotypes for about 65% of the 666 donors, treating that subset as a discovery cohort. HLA typing covered class I and class II loci at four-digit resolution. In a later analysis, previously published TCR beta repertoires from several hundred donors were re-analyzed and high-resolution HLA genotyping was added so that TCR occurrence patterns could be studied. Alongside the repertoire data, information on donor age, sex, ethnicity and CMV serostatus was compiled. Every discovery cohort repertoire had been produced on one sequencing platform. Among roughly 400 genotyped donors of the cohort, an average of approximately 230,000 unique TCR beta nucleotide sequences were sequenced per donor, about a sixth of them non-productive. The study aimed to test whether cataloging public T cell receptors could reveal signatures of past pathogen exposure.

Of note for this clone: The antigen it recognizes is unknown. Base qualities are missing; no much larger clone stands one base away.

The cohort was made up of several hundred healthy bone marrow donors. Cohort members were all nominally healthy when sampled, although unrecorded immune exposures were likely present. The donor tested CMV seropositive, placing the donor among the approximately 290 seropositive members of the cohort. Every donor gave a peripheral blood sample, and the peripheral blood mononuclear cells from that sample were used for TCR beta sequencing. The Qiagen DNeasy Blood Extraction Kit was used to extract genomic DNA from the blood cell samples. Library preparation used the immunoSEQ multiplex PCR assay. For the multiplex PCR, a mixture combining 60 forward primers for TCR Vbeta segments and 13 reverse primers for TCR Jbeta segments was used. The CDR3 region of rearranged TCR beta genes was amplified from genomic DNA with a multiplex PCR assay. The amplified TCR beta libraries were sequenced on the Illumina HiSeq System as 87-base-pair reads. Under the source paper's analysis protocol: Across the roughly 640 repertoires, a later analysis counted about 81 million unique TCR beta chains, around 10 million of which were shared by at least two donors. To remove PCR and sequencing errors, raw reads were error-corrected and collapsed into unique sequences using a nearest-neighbor algorithm that merged closely related sequences. To assign V, D and J gene segments, CDR3 sequences were aligned to IMGT reference sequences. For a sequence to be retained, at least a six-nucleotide match to both a V gene segment and a J gene segment was required. Rearrangements were called productive when the CDR3 lacked stop codons and stayed in frame with V and J; all others were non-productive. CDR3 was defined by IMGT convention, running from the second conserved V-encoded cysteine to the conserved J-encoded phenylalanine. Sequences without an unambiguous match to a single V gene segment were excluded from the earlier analysis of 587 of the donors. In an earlier analysis of several hundred of the donors, a V segment was called functional when productive rearrangements were above 56.7%, and segregating when the standard deviation between donors exceeded 5%. A statistical classification framework was built to diagnose cytomegalovirus status from the catalog of TCR beta chain sequences. In a later analysis, V and J genes were assigned by comparing TCR nucleotide sequences against IMGT/GENE-DB human TR gene sequences. Using the TCRdist pipeline, a later analysis assigned CDR3 sequences along with most-parsimonious VDJ recombination scenarios. A later analysis defined each TCR beta chain by its CDR3 amino acid sequence plus V-gene family, and excluded reads lacking a unique V-gene family. In a later analysis, 450 to 600 highly shared, low-generation-probability nucleotide sequences were removed to address suspected cross-contamination and a sequencing artifact. For each public chain, a later analysis derived a clonal expansion index from normalized ranks of inferred template counts within each repertoire. Generation probabilities in a later analysis came from a VDJ recombination model fitted to out-of-frame rearrangements, and those results were checked against IGoR. In a later analysis, TCR-TCR, TCR-HLA and TCR-CMV co-occurrence was scored with hypergeometric tests, and a repertoire-size bias correction was applied to TCR pairs. False discovery rates were estimated in a later analysis by permuting HLA or CMV assignments 20 times. In a later analysis, co-occurring TCRs were grouped using DBSCAN, with TCRdist sequence similarity added in when clustering inside HLA-allele-positive subsets. For co-occurrence clustering, repertoires with fewer than 30,000 or more than 120,000 public chains were excluded, along with four or five repertoires with anomalous nucleotide sharing. TCRdb retrieved this table from immuneACCESS and kept in-frame rearrangements only. Not all clones are present; in checked studies, unresolved V genes account for under half, and no reason is known for the remainder. D and trimming were read from the DNA, whereas the V and J calls and clone size are those reported in that table. The table for this sample lists about 95,000 clones; 60% to 80% of them were counted only once. Over 13% of the sample lies in the top ten.

The research as a whole found: A further reported finding was that TCR beta sequences accurately predicted the HLA-A and HLA-B alleles for most subjects in the first cohort. Specific HLA alleles were associated with 15,000 to 20,000 TCR beta sequences at a false discovery rate of 0.05 in a later analysis. The study listed 164 TCR beta chains as associated with cytomegalovirus. The earlier analysis of 587 of the donors excluded some 15 rarely observed V segments, including chromosome 9 orphons, because counts were too low. In a later analysis, most CMV-associated TCR beta chains were found to appear HLA-restricted, with HLA associations seemingly driven largely by CMV exposure. Across donors, most TCR sequences were observed very rarely, whereas some public TCRs were present in many individuals. Only TCR beta chains were sequenced in this cohort, and the absence of alpha or paired-chain data limited detectable features. Correlated functional status among segregating V segments might reflect linkage disequilibrium, but an unknown experimental factor could not be ruled out. Assigning TCR associations to individual alleles was difficult when HLA alleles, especially DR and DQ, strongly co-occurred. The authors suggested that the approach could potentially be generalized to other disease states and immunological phenotypes. In a later analysis, HLA-associated TCR beta chains were found to be more clonally expanded and to have lower generation probabilities than equally common non-associated chains. Sequencing depth was assumed to be roughly uniform across donors in the presence/absence analyses, though that assumption may not hold. For the cohort, immune exposure information was limited to CMV serostatus. According to a later analysis, TCR association rates differed among HLA loci, with DRB1 alleles showing the most associated TCRs and HLA-C alleles showing the fewest. Broadly in line with IMGT annotations, most TCR beta V segments showed up in productive rearrangements about 90% or about 30% of the time in an earlier analysis of approximately 600 of the donors. According to a later analysis, parvovirus B19, influenza, CMV and Epstein-Barr virus appeared linked to several top co-occurrence clusters. Because some donors lacked HLA typing at each locus, the association tests relied only on the typed subset. A group of highly shared sequence variants was considered likely to be a technical artifact of the sequencing pipeline. A later genetic analysis associated a missense DCLRE1C variant with V-gene and J-gene trimming of TCR beta chains, and an independent cohort replicated the association. According to a later genetic analysis, donors in an Asian-associated ancestry cluster had fewer N-insertions in productive TCRs than the roughly 670-donor mean. The classifier was reported to diagnose cytomegalovirus status with high specificity and sensitivity in both the original cohort and the validation cohort. A few of the identified cytomegalovirus-associated TCR beta chains were confirmed in vitro to be specific for cytomegalovirus antigens.

The receptor was derived from a woman in her forties or fifties in good health and CMV-seropositive. What was sequenced was PBMCs.

The nucleotide sequence reads TGTGCGAGCGGGAGGTCGGCTCAGCTAGCCAAAAACATTCAGTACTTC. It encodes CASGRSAQLAKNIQYF. The sequence is built from TRBV28 and TRBJ2-4; TRBD2 lines up with 9 middle nucleotides. The CDR3 contains 16 residues, cysteine and phenylalanine counted. CDR3 DNA is the only sequence kept; it has 48 bases, read in frame from the first base. CDR1 and CDR2 are read off the germline V gene as MDHEN and SYDVKM.